This T cell receptor beta chain is drawn from a study of blood T cell repertoires in COVID-19. Per germline, CDR1 SSHAT and CDR2 FNYEAQ (reference sequence). V lost 1 base to trimming and J lost 4 bases; unmatched junction nucleotides: 4. This CDR3 comprises 15 residues. Generated by immunoSEQ multiplex PCR, the TCRdb table keeps only in-frame clones and is missing some. The sample includes 95,000 to 150,000 clones, 81% of them seen just once. This TCR was recovered from a man aged 25-40 years with COVID-19, enrolled during active disease. The chain recombines TRBV7-7 with TRBJ2-1, with TRBD2 matching 7 bases. Sequencing input: peripheral blood. The CDR3 here is CASSLGGSGYNEQFF. CDR3 coding DNA: TGTGCCAGCAGCTTAGGCGGGAGCGGTTACAATGAGCAGTTCTTC.